These T cell receptor beta chains were read from a single sample in a study of molecular identifiers for immune sequencing clone quantification. TCRdb recomputed calls from the PCR reads with MiXCR, one row per CDR3 protein. Of about 500,000 distinct CDR3 sequences in the sample, around 23% were seen once. Sequenced material: naive CD8+ T cells from blood, with Jurkat cell RNA spiked in. The receptors come from a human donor in good health. Some libraries in this study had Jurkat cell RNA spiked in. The CDR3 runs from the conserved cysteine through the conserved F or W. A D gene is named only where the DNA matches it firmly. Clone sizes are given selectively: once, few, many, or a class where the clone is expanded.

J,size,V,D,DNA,CDR3
TRBJ2-5,.,TRBV5-6,TRBD1,TGTGCCAGCAGCTGGAACTACAGGGGCTCCCAAGAGACCCAGTACTTC,CASSWNYRGSQETQYF
TRBJ1-6,.,TRBV4-1,TRBD1,TGCGCCAGCAGCCATGGGACAGGGAATTCACCCCTCCACTTT,CASSHGTGNSPLHF
TRBJ2-4,many,TRBV7-8,.,TGTGCCAGCAGCTTACAGGGAATTGGAGCCAAAAACATTCAGTACTTC,CASSLQGIGAKNIQYF
TRBJ1-1,.,TRBV28,TRBD1,TGTGCCAGCAGTCTAGCGACAGGGGGCGAAGTTGAAGCTTTCTTT,CASSLATGGEVEAFF
TRBJ2-3,few,TRBV6-2/TRBV6-3,TRBD2,TGTGCCAGCAGTTACCCTACCGGGACTAGCGGGACGTACACAGATACGCAGTATTTT,CASSYPTGTSGTYTDTQYF
TRBJ1-1,few,TRBV28,TRBD1,TGTGCCAGCAGTTTAGTACAGGGGATGAACACTGAAGCTTTCTTT,CASSLVQGMNTEAFF
TRBJ2-3,many,TRBV2,.,TGTGCCAGCATTACAGATACGCAGTATTTT,CASITDTQYF
TRBJ1-4,.,TRBV7-9,TRBD1,TGTGCCAGCGGCTCCCACAGGGGGCCCCCAACTAATGAAAAACTGTTTTTT,CASGSHRGPPTNEKLFF
TRBJ1-5,few,TRBV4-1,.,TGCGCCAGCAGCCAAGTTCACAGCAATAGCAATCAGCCCCAGCATTTT,CASSQVHSNSNQPQHF
TRBJ2-7,many,TRBV28,TRBD2,TGTGCCAGCAGTTCCCCGGGGGGGGCCTCCTACGAGCAGTACTTC,CASSSPGGASYEQYF
TRBJ2-7,many,TRBV30,.,TGTGCCTGGAGTGGCCCCGGCTACGAGCAGTACTTC,CAWSGPGYEQYF
TRBJ1-5,many,TRBV6-2/TRBV6-3,.,TGTGCCAGCAGTTACTCGACAGATAGCAATCAGCCCCAGCATTTT,CASSYSTDSNQPQHF
TRBJ2-7,.,TRBV7-6,.,TGTGCCAGCAGCTTAGAGGCAGGGAAGACCTACGAGCAGTACTTC,CASSLEAGKTYEQYF
TRBJ1-2,few,TRBV28,.,TGTGCCAGCAGTTTCGAGGGGTGGAACTATGGCTACACCTTC,CASSFEGWNYGYTF
TRBJ1-2,.,TRBV12-5,.,TGTGCTAGTGGTTTGTCCCTACATGGTCCGGCTGGCTACACCTTC,CASGLSLHGPAGYTF
TRBJ1-1,many,TRBV5-5,TRBD1,TGTGCCAGCAGCAAGGGACAGCACACTGAAGCTTTCTTT,CASSKGQHTEAFF
TRBJ2-5,.,TRBV6-5,.,TGTGCCAGCAGTTACGACCTCAAAGAGACCCAGTACTTC,CASSYDLKETQYF
TRBJ2-3,few,TRBV30,.,TGTGCCTGGCAACCTTACACAGATACGCAGTATTTT,CAWQPYTDTQYF
TRBJ1-1,.,TRBV11-2,.,TGTGCCAGCAGCTTAGGCAGGGTTGGAGGGATAACTGAAGCTTTCTTT,CASSLGRVGGITEAFF
TRBJ2-1,few,TRBV28,.,TGTGCCAGCAGTTTAGCGCGTCCCTACAATGAGCAGTTCTTC,CASSLARPYNEQFF
TRBJ2-5,.,TRBV10-2,.,TGCGCCAGCAGTGATTACAGAGAAGAGACCCAGTACTTC,CASSDYREETQYF
TRBJ1-1,.,TRBV6-2/TRBV6-3,.,TGTGCCAGCAGACGGGGGTCCCTCGAAGCTTTCTTT,CASRRGSLEAFF
TRBJ2-5,.,TRBV4-3,TRBD2,TGCGCCAGCAGCCTCCGGGAAGCGGGGTTGGAGACCCAGTACTTC,CASSLREAGLETQYF
TRBJ2-7,few,TRBV19,.,TGTGCCACCCGCTTGGAGGGTACAGGGCAGCAGTACTTC,CATRLEGTGQQYF
TRBJ2-7,few,TRBV19,.,TGTGCCAGTAGTTACCGGGGTGCTTCCTACGAGCAGTACTTC,CASSYRGASYEQYF
TRBJ2-2,.,TRBV24-1,.,TGTGCCACCAGTGATTTTAAAATCAGGGACCCCGGGGAGCTGTTTTTT,CATSDFKIRDPGELFF
TRBJ2-3,.,TRBV6-2/TRBV6-3,TRBD2,TGTGCCAGCAGATCACTAGCGGAGATCACAGATACGCAGTATTTT,CASRSLAEITDTQYF
TRBJ1-2,few,TRBV27,.,TGTGCCAGCAGTTTGGTTACAGGATATGGCTACACCTTC,CASSLVTGYGYTF
TRBJ2-7,.,TRBV19,.,TGTGCCAGTAGTATAGGGTCCCGGGGCATCGACGAGCAGTACTTC,CASSIGSRGIDEQYF
TRBJ2-3,.,TRBV12-3/TRBV12-4,.,TGTGCCAGCAGTTTTCAAGCGGGTCACACCTCAGATACGCAGTATTTT,CASSFQAGHTSDTQYF
TRBJ2-1,.,TRBV19,TRBD2,TGTGCCAGTAGTATTATTCTAGCGGGAGCGGTCAATGAGCAGTTCTTC,CASSIILAGAVNEQFF
TRBJ2-1,.,TRBV5-6,.,TGTGCCAGCAGCTTGCTCTCGAGCTCCTACAATGAGCAGTTCTTC,CASSLLSSSYNEQFF
TRBJ2-2,few,TRBV29-1,TRBD2,TGCAGCGTTGAGGGACTAGCGGGGTACACCGGGGAGCTGTTTTTT,CSVEGLAGYTGELFF
TRBJ2-1,many,TRBV7-9,.,TGTGCCAGCAGCTTTAAACTAGCTGACGAGCAGTTCTTC,CASSFKLADEQFF
TRBJ2-7,few,TRBV10-1,TRBD2,TGCGCCAGCAGTGTTGGTAGCGGGAGATACGAGCAGTACTTC,CASSVGSGRYEQYF
TRBJ2-3,many,TRBV7-8,.,TGTGCCAGCAGCGTCGGACGCGCAGATACGCAGTATTTT,CASSVGRADTQYF
TRBJ2-7,many,TRBV28,.,TGTGCCAGCAGTTTACGGGGGGCGCGGTCCTACGAGCAGTACTTC,CASSLRGARSYEQYF